This TCR beta chain was captured in a study of regulatory T cells in long-lasting Graves disease. Study-wide points: Persistent disease was associated with favored TRBV28 usage and with favored use of TRBJ1-2 and TRBJ2-5.

V lost 4 bases and J lost 2, with 12 bases in between. Looked up from germline, CDR1 is SGHRS and CDR2 is YFSETQ. The CDR3 covers 14 residues. Sample time point: newly diagnosed GD, antithyroid drugs for less than 3 months. Researchers made the TCR library from RNA that was extracted from PBMCs. This clonotype turned up a few times. Antigen unknown. iRepertoire HTBI primers and Arm-PCR of CDR3 regions built TCR beta libraries. TCRdb re-derived calls from the multiplex PCR reads in MiXCR, one entry per CDR3 protein. The sample yields about 540,000 distinct CDR3 sequences, roughly 12% seen once. The sample was also reused in another study, on T cells in Graves' hyperthyroidism and ophthalmopathy.

The sample was peripheral blood mononuclear cells (PBMCs), taken at new diagnosis, from a patient treated with antithyroid drugs. The rearrangement links TRBV5-1 to TRBJ1-2; D is undetermined. The clonotype comes from a young man with Graves disease. The CDR3 reads CASSTVGGNYGYTF. CDR3 nucleotide sequence: TGCGCCAGCAGCACCGTGGGAGGAAACTATGGCTACACCTTC. Drawing the rest from reference TRBV5-1 and TRBJ1-2, the complete variable domain is KAGVTQTPRYLIKTRGQQVTLSCSPISGHRSVSWYQQTPGQGLQFLFEYFSETQRNKGNFPGRFSGRQFSNSRSEMNVSTLELGDSALYLCASSTVGGNYGYTFGSGTRLTVV.